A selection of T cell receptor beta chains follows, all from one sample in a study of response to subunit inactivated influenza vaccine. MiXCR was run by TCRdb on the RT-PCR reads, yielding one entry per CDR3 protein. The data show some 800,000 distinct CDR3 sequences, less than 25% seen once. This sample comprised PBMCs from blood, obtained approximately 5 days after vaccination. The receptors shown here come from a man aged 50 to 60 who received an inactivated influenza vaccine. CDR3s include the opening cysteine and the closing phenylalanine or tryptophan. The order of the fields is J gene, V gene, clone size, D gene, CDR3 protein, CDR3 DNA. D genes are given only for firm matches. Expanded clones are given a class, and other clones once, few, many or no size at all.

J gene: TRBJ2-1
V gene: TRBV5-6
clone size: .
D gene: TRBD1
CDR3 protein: CASSVYRGSKQFF
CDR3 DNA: TGTGCCAGCAGCGTATACAGGGGTAGCAAGCAGTTCTTC

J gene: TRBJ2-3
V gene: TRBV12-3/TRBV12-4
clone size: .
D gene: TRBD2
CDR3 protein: CASSPPRLAGGPDTQYF
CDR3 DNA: TGTGCCAGCAGTCCGCCAAGACTAGCGGGAGGCCCAGATACGCAGTATTTT

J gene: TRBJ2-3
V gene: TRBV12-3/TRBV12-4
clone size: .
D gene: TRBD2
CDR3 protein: CASSLDGGAQGDTQYF
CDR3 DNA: TGTGCCAGCAGTTTAGACGGGGGGGCTCAGGGAGATACGCAGTATTTT

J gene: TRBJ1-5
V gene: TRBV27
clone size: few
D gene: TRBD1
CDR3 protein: CASSSSTGGFQPQHF
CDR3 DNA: TGTGCCAGCAGTTCCTCGACAGGGGGGTTTCAGCCCCAGCATTTT

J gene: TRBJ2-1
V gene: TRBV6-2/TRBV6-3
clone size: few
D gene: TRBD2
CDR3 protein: CASSYYITGTSRNEQFF
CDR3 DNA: TGTGCCAGCAGTTACTATATAACCGGGACTAGCCGCAATGAGCAGTTCTTC

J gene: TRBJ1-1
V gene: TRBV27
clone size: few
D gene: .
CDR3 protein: CASSLSHLRTEAFF
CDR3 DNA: TGTGCCAGCAGTTTATCCCACCTCCGGACTGAAGCTTTCTTT

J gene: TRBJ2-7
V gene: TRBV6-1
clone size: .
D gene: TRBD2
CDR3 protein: CASSEARTSAYEQYF
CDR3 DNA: TGTGCCAGCAGTGAAGCGAGGACTAGCGCCTACGAGCAGTACTTC

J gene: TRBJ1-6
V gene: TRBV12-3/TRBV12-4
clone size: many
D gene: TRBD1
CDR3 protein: CASRLTGSVGNSPLHF
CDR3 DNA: TGTGCCAGCAGGCTGACAGGGTCGGTGGGAAATTCACCCCTCCACTTT

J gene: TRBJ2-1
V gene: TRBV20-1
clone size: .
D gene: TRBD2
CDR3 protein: CSAIPPAWGGDEQFF
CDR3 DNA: TGCAGTGCTATCCCCCCAGCGTGGGGAGGGGATGAGCAGTTCTTC

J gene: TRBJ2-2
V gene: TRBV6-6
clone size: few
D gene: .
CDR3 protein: CASTPSGELFF
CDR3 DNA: TGTGCCAGCACCCCTTCCGGGGAGCTGTTTTTT

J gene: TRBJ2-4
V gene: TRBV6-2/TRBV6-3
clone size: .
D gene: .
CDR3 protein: CASSYGATKNIQYF
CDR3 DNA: TGTGCCAGCAGTTACGGAGCAACCAAAAACATTCAGTACTTC

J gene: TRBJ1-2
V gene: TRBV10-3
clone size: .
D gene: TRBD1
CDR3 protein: CAISPGTAFGYGYTF
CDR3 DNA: TGTGCCATCAGTCCCGGGACAGCTTTTGGCTATGGCTACACCTTC

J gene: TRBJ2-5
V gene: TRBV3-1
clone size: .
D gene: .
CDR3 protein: CASRTMGETQYF
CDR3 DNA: TGTGCCAGCAGAACCATGGGGGAGACCCAGTACTTC

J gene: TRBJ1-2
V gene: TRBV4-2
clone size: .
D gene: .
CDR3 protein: CASSQDSAGRGYTF
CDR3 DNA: TGTGCCAGCAGCCAAGATTCGGCAGGGCGCGGCTACACCTTC

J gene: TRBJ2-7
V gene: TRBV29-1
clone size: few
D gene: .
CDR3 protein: CSVVRMYEQYF
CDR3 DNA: TGCAGCGTTGTTCGGATGTACGAGCAGTACTTC

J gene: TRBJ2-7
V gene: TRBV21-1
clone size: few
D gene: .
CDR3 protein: CASSKDSDNLPYEQYF
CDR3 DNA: TGTGCCAGCAGCAAAGACTCGGATAATCTCCCCTACGAGCAGTACTTC

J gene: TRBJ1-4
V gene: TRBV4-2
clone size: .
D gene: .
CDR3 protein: CASSQDKTANEKLFF
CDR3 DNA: TGTGCCAGCAGCCAAGATAAGACGGCAAATGAAAAACTGTTTTTT

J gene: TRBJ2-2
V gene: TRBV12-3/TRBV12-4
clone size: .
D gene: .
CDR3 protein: CASSSRKGGTGELFF
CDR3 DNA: TGTGCCAGCAGTTCCCGAAAGGGGGGTACCGGGGAGCTGTTTTTT

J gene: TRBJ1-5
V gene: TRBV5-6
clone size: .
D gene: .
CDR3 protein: CASSLLGLGENQPQHF
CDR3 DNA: TGTGCCAGCAGCTTGCTGGGGCTGGGGGAGAATCAGCCCCAGCATTTT

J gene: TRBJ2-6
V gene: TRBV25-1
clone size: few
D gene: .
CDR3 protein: CASSGTGANVLTF
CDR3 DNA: TGTGCCAGCAGTGGCACTGGGGCCAACGTCCTGACTTTC

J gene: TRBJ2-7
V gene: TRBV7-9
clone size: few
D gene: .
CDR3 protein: CASSLFRNRKGEQYF
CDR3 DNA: TGTGCCAGCAGCTTATTTAGGAACAGGAAGGGCGAGCAGTACTTC

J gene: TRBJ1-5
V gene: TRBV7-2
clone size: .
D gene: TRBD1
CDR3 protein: CASSLQGGRGPQHF
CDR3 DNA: TGTGCCAGCAGCTTACAGGGGGGGAGGGGGCCCCAGCATTTT

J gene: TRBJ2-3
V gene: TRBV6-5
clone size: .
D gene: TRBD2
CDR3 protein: CASSPSGGSGRSGHTQYF
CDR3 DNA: TGTGCCAGCAGCCCCTCTGGGGGTAGCGGGAGAAGTGGGCATACGCAGTATTTT

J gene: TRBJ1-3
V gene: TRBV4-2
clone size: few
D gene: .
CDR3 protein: CASSQGFGTSGNTIYF
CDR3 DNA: TGTGCCAGCAGCCAAGGTTTTGGGACCTCTGGAAACACCATATATTTT

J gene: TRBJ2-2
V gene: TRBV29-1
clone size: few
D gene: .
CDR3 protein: CSVAEAGELFF
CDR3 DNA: TGCAGCGTTGCGGAGGCCGGGGAGCTGTTTTTT

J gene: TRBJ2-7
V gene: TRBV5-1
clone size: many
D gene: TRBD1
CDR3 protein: CASSRTGSYEQYF
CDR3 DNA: TGTGCCAGCAGCCGGACAGGGTCCTACGAGCAGTACTTC

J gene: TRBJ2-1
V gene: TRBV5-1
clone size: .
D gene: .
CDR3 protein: CASSLVGEFYNEQFF
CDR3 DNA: TGCGCCAGCAGCTTGGTGGGTGAGTTCTACAATGAGCAGTTCTTC

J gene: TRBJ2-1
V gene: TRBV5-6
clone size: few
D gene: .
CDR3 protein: CASSLSGSLFYNEQFF
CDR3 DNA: TGTGCCAGCAGCTTGAGCGGCAGCCTTTTCTACAATGAGCAGTTCTTC

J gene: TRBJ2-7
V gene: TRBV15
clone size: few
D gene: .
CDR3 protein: CATSRAGRYSYEQYF
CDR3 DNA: TGTGCCACCAGCAGAGCGGGCCGCTACTCCTACGAGCAGTACTTC

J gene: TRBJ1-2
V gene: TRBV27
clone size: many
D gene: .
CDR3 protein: CASSLSFGSGESGYTF
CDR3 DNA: TGTGCCAGCAGTTTATCCTTCGGCTCGGGGGAAAGTGGCTACACCTTC

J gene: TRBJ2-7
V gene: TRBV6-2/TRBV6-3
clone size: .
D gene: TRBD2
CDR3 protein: CASINPAGLAGGLYYEQYF
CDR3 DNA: TGTGCCAGCATCAACCCCGCCGGACTAGCGGGGGGCCTATACTACGAGCAGTACTTC

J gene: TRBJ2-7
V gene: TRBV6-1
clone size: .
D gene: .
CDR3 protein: CASRLMRAGSLTYEQYF
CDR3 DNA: TGTGCCAGCAGACTTATGAGGGCAGGGTCCCTTACCTACGAGCAGTACTTC

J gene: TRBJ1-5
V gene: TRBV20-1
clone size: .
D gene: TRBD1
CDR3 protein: CSAVPGGSRQPQHF
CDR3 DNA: TGCAGTGCTGTACCAGGGGGGTCGCGTCAGCCCCAGCATTTT

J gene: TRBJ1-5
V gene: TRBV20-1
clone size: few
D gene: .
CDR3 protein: CSARVPGNPSNQPQHF
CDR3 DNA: TGCAGTGCTAGAGTTCCAGGGAATCCTAGCAATCAGCCCCAGCATTTT

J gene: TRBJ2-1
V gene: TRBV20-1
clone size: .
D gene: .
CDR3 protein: CSARDVAGWLLNEQFF
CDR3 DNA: TGCAGTGCTAGAGACGTTGCGGGCTGGCTCCTTAATGAGCAGTTCTTC

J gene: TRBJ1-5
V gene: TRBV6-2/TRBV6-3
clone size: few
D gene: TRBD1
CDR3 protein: CASSYSRGQGDQPQHF
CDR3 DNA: TGTGCCAGCAGTTACTCTCGAGGACAGGGAGATCAGCCCCAGCATTTT

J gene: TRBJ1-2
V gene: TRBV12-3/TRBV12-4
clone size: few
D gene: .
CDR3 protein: CASSLGTLRGYTF
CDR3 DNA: TGTGCCAGCAGTTTGGGGACCTTACGGGGCTACACCTTC

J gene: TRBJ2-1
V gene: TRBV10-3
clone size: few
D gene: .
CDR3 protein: CAISDPSEQFF
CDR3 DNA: TGTGCCATCAGTGACCCCAGCGAGCAGTTCTTC

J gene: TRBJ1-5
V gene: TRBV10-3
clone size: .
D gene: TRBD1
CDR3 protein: CAISRTGGSNQPQHF
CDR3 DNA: TGTGCCATCAGTCGGACAGGGGGGAGCAATCAGCCCCAGCATTTT

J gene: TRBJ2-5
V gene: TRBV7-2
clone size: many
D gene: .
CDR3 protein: CASSLWETQYF
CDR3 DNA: TGTGCCAGCAGCTTATGGGAGACCCAGTACTTC

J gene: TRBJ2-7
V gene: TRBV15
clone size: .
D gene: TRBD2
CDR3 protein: CATSRDKGLAYEQYF
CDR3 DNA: TGTGCCACCAGCAGAGATAAGGGACTAGCTTACGAGCAGTACTTC

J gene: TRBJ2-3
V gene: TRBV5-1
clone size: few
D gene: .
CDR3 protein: CASSQDRSTDTQYF
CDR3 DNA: TGTGCCAGCAGCCAAGATCGTAGCACAGATACGCAGTATTTT

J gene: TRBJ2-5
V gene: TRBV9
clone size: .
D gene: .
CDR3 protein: CASSVVGGLQETQYF
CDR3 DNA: TGTGCCAGCAGCGTAGTGGGAGGACTCCAAGAGACCCAGTACTTC

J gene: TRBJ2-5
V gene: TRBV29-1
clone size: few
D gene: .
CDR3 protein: CSVSSGTDQETQYF
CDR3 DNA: TGCAGCGTCTCCTCAGGGACTGATCAAGAGACCCAGTACTTC